This T cell receptor (beta chain) was obtained from a study of radiotherapy plus CTLA-4 blockade in lung cancer (dated by TCRdb to the late 2010s). Study-wide context: Objective responses occurred in 15% to 20% of enrolled patients, and over 30% achieved disease control. Beyond this particular receptor, the publication reports: The strongest predictors of response, as reported, were early dynamic changes in blood T cell clones along with a rise in serum interferon-beta after radiation. After treatment with radiotherapy and ipilimumab, TCR clones that originated in tumors expanded in peripheral blood.

A word on this clone: Its specific antigen is unknown. The input lacks base qualities; no much larger clone sits a single base away. Other DNA sequences in the sample encode the same CDR3.

Focal radiation therapy combined with CTLA-4 blockade (ipilimumab) was tested in patients with chemo-refractory metastatic non-small-cell lung cancer. The junction shows trimming of 6 bases on V and 8 bases on J, plus 19 bases between the germline ends. Based on the germline V gene, the CDR1 and CDR2 sequences are SGHNT and YENEEA. The CDR3, from cysteine to phenylalanine, totals 14 residues. Only CDR3 DNA remains: 42 bases, in frame from the first base. Libraries were made using the immunoSEQ multiplex PCR assay. The table was pulled from immuneACCESS by TCRdb, which kept in-frame rearrangements only. Such tables lose some clones; where checked, under half of the loss comes from unresolved V genes, and the rest has no known cause. The sample records approximately 72,000 clones, around four fifths of which are singletons. The top ten clones comprise around 7% of the sample.

Rearrangement joined TRBV11-3 to TRBJ1-2; no D gene is confidently identified. The clonotype was recovered from a human donor with non-small cell lung cancer who had a complete response to radiotherapy plus ipilimumab. The sample in question was peripheral blood, obtained from a patient treated with radiotherapy plus ipilimumab. The CDR3 amino acid sequence is: CASRPRTGIGGYTF. The sequenced DNA is TGTGCCAGCAGACCTCGCACGGGGATAGGCGGCTACACCTTC.